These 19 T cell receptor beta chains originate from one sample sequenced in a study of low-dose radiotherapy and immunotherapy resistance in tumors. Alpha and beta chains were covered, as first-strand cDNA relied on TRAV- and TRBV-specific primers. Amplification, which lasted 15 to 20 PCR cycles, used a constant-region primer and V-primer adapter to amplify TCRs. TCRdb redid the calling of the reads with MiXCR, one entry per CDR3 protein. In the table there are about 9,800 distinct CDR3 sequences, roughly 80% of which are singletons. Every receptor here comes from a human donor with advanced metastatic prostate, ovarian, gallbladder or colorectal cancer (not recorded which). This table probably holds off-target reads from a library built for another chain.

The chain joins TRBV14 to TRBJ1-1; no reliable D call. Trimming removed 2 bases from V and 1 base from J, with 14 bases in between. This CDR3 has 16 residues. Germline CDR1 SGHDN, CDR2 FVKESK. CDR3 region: CASSQKFKLGNTEAFF. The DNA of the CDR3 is TGTGCCAGCAGCCAAAAGTTTAAGTTGGGGAACACTGAAGCTTTCTTT.

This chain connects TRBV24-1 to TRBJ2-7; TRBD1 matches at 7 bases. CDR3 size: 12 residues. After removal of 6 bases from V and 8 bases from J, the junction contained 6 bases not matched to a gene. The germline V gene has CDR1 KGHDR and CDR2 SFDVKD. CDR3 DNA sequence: TGTGCCACCAGTTCGACAGGGCGTAAGCAGTACTTC. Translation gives CATSSTGRKQYF.

The CDR3, as DNA: TGTGCCAGCAGTTTTTCCGCCGGCGGGAGGCCTGAGCAGTTCTTC. It translates to CASSFSAGGRPEQFF. This sequence joins TRBV28 and TRBJ2-1, with TRBD2 matching 8 bases. V lost 3 bases and J lost 9; bases outside the gene matches: 10. CDR3 size: 15 residues. CDR1 MDHEN and CDR2 SYDVKM come from the germline V gene.

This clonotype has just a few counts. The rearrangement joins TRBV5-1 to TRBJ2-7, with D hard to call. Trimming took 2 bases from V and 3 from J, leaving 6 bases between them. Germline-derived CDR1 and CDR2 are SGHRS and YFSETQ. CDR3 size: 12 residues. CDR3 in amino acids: CASSFNDYEQYF. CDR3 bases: TGCGCCAGCAGCTTCAACGACTACGAGCAGTACTTC. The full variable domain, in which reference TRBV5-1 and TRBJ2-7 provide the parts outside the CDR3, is KAGVTQTPRYLIKTRGQQVTLSCSPISGHRSVSWYQQTPGQGLQFLFEYFSETQRNKGNFPGRFSGRQFSNSRSEMNVSTLELGDSALYLCASSFNDYEQYFGPGTRLTVT.

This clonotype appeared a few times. The chain's CDR3 is CASSYLAGYNEQFF. The CDR3 DNA is TGTGCCAGCAGTTACCTAGCAGGGTACAATGAGCAGTTCTTC. This sequence joins TRBV6-8 and TRBJ2-1, with D possibly being TRBD1 or TRBD2 (5 bases each). There are 14 residues in the CDR3. V was shortened by 2 bases and J by 4 bases, with 9 bases between the two germline ends. Germline lookup yields CDR1 MNHGY and CDR2 SAAAGT.

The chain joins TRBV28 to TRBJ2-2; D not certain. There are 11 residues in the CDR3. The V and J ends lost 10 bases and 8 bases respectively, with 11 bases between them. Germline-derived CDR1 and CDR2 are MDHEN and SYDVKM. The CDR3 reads CATIQNGELFF. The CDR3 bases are TGTGCCACCATACAAAATGGGGAGCTGTTTTTT.

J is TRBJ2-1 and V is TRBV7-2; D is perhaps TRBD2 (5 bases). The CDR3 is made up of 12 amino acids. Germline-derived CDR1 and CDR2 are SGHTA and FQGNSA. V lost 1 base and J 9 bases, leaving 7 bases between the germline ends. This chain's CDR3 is CASSLELGEQFF. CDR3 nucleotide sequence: TGTGCCAGCAGCTTAGAACTAGGTGAGCAGTTCTTC.

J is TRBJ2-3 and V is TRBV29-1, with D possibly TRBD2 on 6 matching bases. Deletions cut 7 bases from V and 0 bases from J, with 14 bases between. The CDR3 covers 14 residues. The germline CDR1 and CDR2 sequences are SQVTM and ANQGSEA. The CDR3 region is CSDSGLGSTDTQYF. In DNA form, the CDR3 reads TGCAGCGATTCGGGACTGGGAAGCACAGATACGCAGTATTTT.

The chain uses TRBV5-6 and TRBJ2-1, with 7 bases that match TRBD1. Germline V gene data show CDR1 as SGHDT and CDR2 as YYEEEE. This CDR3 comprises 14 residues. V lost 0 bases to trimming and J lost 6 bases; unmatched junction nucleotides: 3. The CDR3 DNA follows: TGTGCCAGCAGCTTGGGCGCAGGGGGCAATGAGCAGTTCTTC. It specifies CASSLGAGGNEQFF.

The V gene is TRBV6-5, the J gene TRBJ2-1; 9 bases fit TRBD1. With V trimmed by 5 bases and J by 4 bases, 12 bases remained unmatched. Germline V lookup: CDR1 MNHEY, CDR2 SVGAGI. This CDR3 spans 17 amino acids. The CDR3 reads CASSRDRVGGRYNEQFF. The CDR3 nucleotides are TGTGCCAGCAGTCGGGACAGGGTAGGAGGGCGATACAATGAGCAGTTCTTC.

The CDR3 reads CASSSAGNTIYF. CDR3 bases: TGTGCCAGCAGCTCAGCGGGAAACACCATATATTTT. J is TRBJ1-3 and V is TRBV11-1; D remains unclear. The germline V gene encodes CDR1 SGHAT and CDR2 FQDESV (reference sequence). This CDR3 has 12 residues. With 4 bases removed from V and 4 bases from J, the gap between germline ends came to 5 bases.

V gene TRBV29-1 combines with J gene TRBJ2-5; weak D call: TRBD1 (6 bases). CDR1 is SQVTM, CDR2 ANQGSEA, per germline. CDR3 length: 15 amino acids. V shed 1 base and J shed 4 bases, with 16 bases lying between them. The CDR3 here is CSVEAGTLQGETQYF. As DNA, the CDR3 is TGCAGCGTTGAAGCAGGGACACTGCAGGGAGAGACCCAGTACTTC.

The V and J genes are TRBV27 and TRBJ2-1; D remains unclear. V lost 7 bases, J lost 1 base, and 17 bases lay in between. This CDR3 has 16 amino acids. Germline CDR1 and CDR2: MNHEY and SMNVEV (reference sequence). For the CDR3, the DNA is TGTGCCAGCACTCTGAGGTGGATGGGGTCCTACAATGAGCAGTTCTTC. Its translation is CASTLRWMGSYNEQFF.

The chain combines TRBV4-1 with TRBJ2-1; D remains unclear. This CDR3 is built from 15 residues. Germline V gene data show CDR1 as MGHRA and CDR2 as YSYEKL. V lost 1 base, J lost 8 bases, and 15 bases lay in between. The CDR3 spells CASSQGQAVLDEQFF. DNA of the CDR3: TGCGCCAGCAGCCAAGGGCAGGCTGTATTGGATGAGCAGTTCTTC.

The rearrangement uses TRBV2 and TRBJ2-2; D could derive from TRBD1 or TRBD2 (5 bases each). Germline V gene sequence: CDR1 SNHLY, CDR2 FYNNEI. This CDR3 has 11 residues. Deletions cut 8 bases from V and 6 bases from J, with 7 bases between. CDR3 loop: CASRGPGELFF. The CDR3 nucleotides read TGTGCCAGCCGGGGCCCCGGGGAGCTGTTTTTT.

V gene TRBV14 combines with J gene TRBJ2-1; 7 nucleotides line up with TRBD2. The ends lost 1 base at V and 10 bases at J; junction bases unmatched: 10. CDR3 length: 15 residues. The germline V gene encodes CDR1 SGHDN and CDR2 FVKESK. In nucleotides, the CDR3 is TGTGCCAGCAGCCAAGGTACGGGACTACAAGAGGAGCAGTTCTTC. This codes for CASSQGTGLQEEQFF.

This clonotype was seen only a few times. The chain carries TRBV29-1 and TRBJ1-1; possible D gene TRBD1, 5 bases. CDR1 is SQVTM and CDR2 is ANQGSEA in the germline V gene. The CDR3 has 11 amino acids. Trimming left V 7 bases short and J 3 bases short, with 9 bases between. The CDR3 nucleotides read TGCAGCGGACAGAGAGACACTGAAGCTTTCTTT. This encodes CSGQRDTEAFF.

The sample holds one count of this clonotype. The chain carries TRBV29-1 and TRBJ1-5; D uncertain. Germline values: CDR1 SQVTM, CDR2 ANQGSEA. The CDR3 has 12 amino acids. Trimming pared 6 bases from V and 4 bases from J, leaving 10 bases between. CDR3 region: CSVARENQPQHF. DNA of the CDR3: TGCAGCGTCGCTCGGGAAAATCAGCCCCAGCATTTT.

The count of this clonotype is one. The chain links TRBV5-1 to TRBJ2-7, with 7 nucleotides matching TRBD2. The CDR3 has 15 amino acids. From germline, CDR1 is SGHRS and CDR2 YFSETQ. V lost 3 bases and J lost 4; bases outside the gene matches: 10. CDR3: CASSSNLAATYEQYF. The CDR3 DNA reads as TGCGCCAGCAGCTCAAATCTAGCGGCGACGTACGAGCAGTACTTC.